Below, 7 T cell receptor beta chains from the same sample are listed, as sequenced in a study of shared clonotypes between healthy human individuals. TCRdb's table, derived via immunoSEQ multiplex PCR, lists solely in-frame clones and lacks some. Of 2.5 million or so clones in the sample, over 85% were seen once. The sequencing input was naive CD4+ T cells sorted from blood. Documented subset: CD45RA+ positively selected. The origin of the receptors is a man younger than 30 in good health.

V usage is TRBV14 and J usage is TRBJ2-1; perhaps TRBD2 as D (6 bases). V lost 4 bases, J lost 3 bases, and 16 bases lay in between. Germline-derived CDR1 and CDR2 are SGHDN and FVKESK. The CDR3 has 16 residues. The CDR3, as DNA: TGTGCCAGCAGCCGCGGGGCGGGCCTTTACTACAATGAGCAGTTCTTC. Its translation: CASSRGAGLYYNEQFF.

V gene TRBV6-6 combines with J gene TRBJ1-6; D not resolved. The CDR3 totals 14 residues. V was pared by 2 bases and J by 9 bases, with 11 bases between. Germline V gene lookup returns CDR1 MNHNY and CDR2 SVGAGI (reference sequence). The CDR3 loop is CASSYGVVGSPLHF. CDR3 bases: TGTGCCAGCAGTTACGGGGTCGTGGGTTCACCCCTCCACTTT.

The gene calls are TRBV19 and TRBJ2-4, with 11 bases that match TRBD1. Unmatched junction bases numbered 7, after V lost 6 bases and J lost 6 bases. This CDR3 has 15 residues. The germline gives CDR1 LNHDA, CDR2 SQIVND (reference sequence). CDR3 nucleotides: TGTGCCAGTAGCTATAGCGGACAGGGGGCAAACATTCAGTACTTC. This codes for CASSYSGQGANIQYF. Full variable domain (remainder filled in from reference TRBV19 and TRBJ2-4): DGGITQSPKYLFRKEGQNVTLSCEQNLNHDAMYWYRQDPGQGLRLIYYSQIVNDFQKGDIAEGYSVSREKKESFPLTVTSAQKNPTAFYLCASSYSGQGANIQYFGAGTRLSVL.

The V call is TRBV2, the J call TRBJ1-6; unclear D gene. The CDR3 is 15 amino acids. Between the trimmed V and J ends, which lost 5 bases and 3 bases, there was a span of 11 bases. Germline CDR1 is SNHLY and CDR2 is FYNNEI. DNA of the CDR3: TGTGCCAGCAGTCGTACTGGGGACTATAATTCACCCCTCCACTTT. It is translated as CASSRTGDYNSPLHF.

A word on this clone: This specimen includes other DNA sequences encoding the same CDR3. The V and J genes are TRBV5-1 and TRBJ2-3; tentatively, D is TRBD1 (5 bases). Trimming removed 0 bases from V and 2 bases from J, with 10 bases in between. The CDR3 runs 15 residues. CDR1 and CDR2 from the germline V gene are SGHRS and YFSETQ. CDR3 bases: TGCGCCAGCAGCTTGGCCGGCAGGGACACAGATACGCAGTATTTT. This sequence encodes CASSLAGRDTDTQYF.

The rearrangement links TRBV5-1 to TRBJ2-5; the D call may be TRBD1 or TRBD2 (5 bases each). This CDR3 contains 14 residues. Trimming shortened V by 3 bases and J by 6 bases, and 15 bases separated the two germline ends. Germline V CDR1 and CDR2: SGHRS, YFSETQ. The CDR3 reads CASSSPRDGQTQYF. CDR3 in DNA: TGCGCCAGCAGCTCGCCACGGGACGGACAGACCCAGTACTTC.

The chain has TRBV30 and TRBJ2-4, with 8 bases fitting TRBD1. V lost 4 bases to trimming and J lost 5 bases; unmatched junction nucleotides: 7. The CDR3 is 14 residues long. CDR1 and CDR2 (germline): GTSNPN, SVGIG (reference sequence). In DNA, the CDR3 is TGTGCCTGGACCCAGGGGGCGTCGGAAAACATTCAGTACTTC. Encoded protein: CAWTQGASENIQYF.